Following are 2 T cell receptor beta chains from one sample sequenced in a study of CD8+ T cells in alopecia areata. Extracted from the samples, RNA was reverse transcribed into cDNA to serve as the sequencing template. Sequencing was performed with immunoSEQ multiplex PCR; in TCRdb, only in-frame clones are kept and a portion is missing. Altogether roughly 260,000 clones were found in the sample, and no singletons occur. Pooled cells of cutaneous lymph node origin were sorted on CD4, CD8alpha, NKG2D, NKG2ACE and other markers. The sequenced sample consisted of CD4+ T cells sorted from a lymph node. Receptor source: a C3H/HeJ mouse with alopecia areata. Mouse MHC haplotype: H2-k.

For this clone: Gene and germline names: mouse. The read ends 4 residues early relative to the CDR3; the germline J gene fills the gap. This chain links TRBV13-1 with TRBJ2-3; no reliable D call. This CDR3 contains 12 residues. Trimming left V 5 bases short and J 3 bases short, with 7 bases between. CDR1 is NSHNY and CDR2 is SYGAGN in the germline V gene. CDR3 DNA (partial): TGTGCCAGCAGCTTCAGGGCAGAA. Translation gives CASSFRAE. The CDR3 in its entirety is CASSFRAETLYF.

In the case of this clone: Gene names follow the mouse nomenclature. The read gets to within 4 residues of the CDR3 end, and the germline J gene fills in the rest. J is TRBJ2-5 and V is TRBV5; 8 nucleotides align to TRBD2. The V and J ends lost 4 bases and 0 bases, in that order; junction bases with no gene match: 6. CDR1 and CDR2 from the germline V gene are LGHNA and YNLKQL (reference sequence). This CDR3 has 16 amino acids. The part of the CDR3 DNA that was read is TGTGCCAGCAGCCCCCGGACTGGGAGTAACCAAGAC. Its translation is CASSPRTGSNQD. The entire CDR3 protein is CASSPRTGSNQDTQYF.